Listed below are T cell receptor beta chains from one sample, sequenced in a study of blood T cell repertoires in COVID-19. Profiled with immunoSEQ multiplex PCR; TCRdb holds only in-frame clones, not every one. The sample shows some 150,000 clones, 70% to 90% of them seen only once. Input material: PBMCs or T cells enriched from blood (not recorded which). All receptors come from a man between 50 and 59 years old who had recovered from COVID-19. The CDR3 runs from the conserved cysteine through the conserved F or W. Fields, in order: clone size, D gene, V gene, J gene, CDR3 protein, CDR3 DNA. The D gene is left open where the match is weak. Size values are once, few and many counts, or a class for expanded clones, and some rows have none.

once	TRBD1	TRBV11-3	TRBJ2-3	CASSYGSGGGADTQYF	TGTGCCAGCAGCTACGGATCAGGGGGTGGCGCAGATACGCAGTATTTT
NA	TRBD1	TRBV6-2/TRBV6-3	TRBJ1-1	CASSKRTGWNTEAFF	TGTGCCAGCAGTAAACGGACAGGCTGGAACACTGAAGCTTTCTTT
NA	NA	TRBV5-8	TRBJ1-1	CASAPDRLRTEAFF	TGTGCCAGCGCACCAGACAGGTTAAGGACTGAAGCTTTCTTT
NA	NA	TRBV28	TRBJ1-2	CASSLITLAQSYGYTF	TGTGCCAGCAGTTTAATCACATTAGCGCAGTCCTATGGCTACACCTTC
NA	NA	TRBV19	TRBJ2-1	CASSRSGVHEQFF	TGTGCCAGTAGCCGCTCGGGAGTCCATGAGCAGTTCTTC
few	TRBD1	TRBV18	TRBJ1-4	CASSFGQGINEKLFF	TGTGCCAGCTCATTTGGACAGGGTATTAATGAAAAACTGTTTTTT
NA	TRBD1	TRBV6-6	TRBJ1-5	CASSYGQGDQPQHF	TGTGCCAGCAGTTACGGACAGGGTGATCAGCCCCAGCATTTT
NA	TRBD1	TRBV4-2	TRBJ1-1	CASSQDRGRNTEAFF	TGTGCCAGCAGCCAAGATAGGGGGCGGAACACTGAAGCTTTCTTT
NA	NA	TRBV28	TRBJ1-2	CASVRAPGTLYGYTF	TGTGCCAGCGTCCGTGCGCCAGGAACACTCTATGGCTACACCTTC
few	TRBD1	TRBV7-9	TRBJ2-2	CASSRRTGQNTGELFF	TGTGCCAGCAGCAGAAGGACAGGGCAGAACACCGGGGAGCTGTTTTTT
NA	TRBD2	TRBV19	TRBJ2-2	CASTSGTSGYTGELFF	TGTGCCAGCACCTCCGGGACTAGCGGTTACACCGGGGAGCTGTTTTTT